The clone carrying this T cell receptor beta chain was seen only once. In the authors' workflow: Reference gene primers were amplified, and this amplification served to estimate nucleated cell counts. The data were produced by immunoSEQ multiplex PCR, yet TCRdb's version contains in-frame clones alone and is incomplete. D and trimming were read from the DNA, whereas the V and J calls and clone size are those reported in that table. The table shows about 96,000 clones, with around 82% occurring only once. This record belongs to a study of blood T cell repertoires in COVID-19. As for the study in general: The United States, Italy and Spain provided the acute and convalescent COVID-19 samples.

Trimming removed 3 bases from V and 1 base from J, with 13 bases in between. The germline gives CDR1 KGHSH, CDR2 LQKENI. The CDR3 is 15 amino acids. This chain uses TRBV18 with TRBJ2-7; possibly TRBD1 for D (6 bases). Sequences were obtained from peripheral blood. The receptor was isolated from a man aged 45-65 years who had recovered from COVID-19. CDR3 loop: CASSPLPTGSYEQYF. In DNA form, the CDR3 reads TGTGCCAGCTCACCGCTCCCAACAGGGTCCTACGAGCAGTACTTC.